The 20 T cell receptor beta chains in this list originate from one sample, sequenced in a study of blood T cells in healthy people across ages. The second PCR ran about 6 to 11 cycles with a sample-barcoded 5' primer and J-beta primers. TCRdb processed the 5' RACE reads anew with MiXCR; each CDR3 protein has one entry. The profile shows about 900,000 distinct CDR3 sequences, 48% of them singletons. The specimen was blood. All receptors derive from a man under 40 in good health.

Comment on this clonotype: A junction end diverges from the germline sequence, so it may reflect a read error. The chain is built from TRBV7-7 and TRBJ2-3; 9 positions match TRBD1. The germline V gene has CDR1 SSHAT and CDR2 FNYEAQ (reference sequence). The CDR3 covers 16 residues. Here the CDR3 reads CASSLGVGTGTDTQYF. The CDR3 region has the DNA TGTGCTAGCAGCTTGGGTGTTGGGACAGGGACAGATACGCAGTATTTT.

The chain couples TRBV20-1 to TRBJ1-2, with 9 positions matching TRBD1. J lost 6 bases, V lost 6 bases, and 14 bases had no gene match. Germline V CDR1 and CDR2: DFQATT, SNEGSKA (reference sequence). The CDR3 is made up of 15 amino acids. CDR3 region: CSAVRDREGEDGYTF. For the CDR3, the DNA is TGCAGTGCGGTACGGGACAGGGAAGGGGAGGATGGCTACACCTTC.

This clonotype was counted only a few times. This chain joins TRBV6-5 and TRBJ2-3; 7 bases line up with TRBD2. CDR1 is MNHEY and CDR2 is SVGAGI in the germline V gene. V trimming: 4 bases; J trimming: 0 bases; junction bases outside the gene matches: 4. The CDR3 loop spans 15 amino acids. CDR3 bases: TGTGCCAGCAGTTTCGGGAGGATTAGCACAGATACGCAGTATTTT. This codes for CASSFGRISTDTQYF.

CDR3 coding DNA: TGTGCCAGCAAGCACGTAGCGGGGGGGACGACAGATACGCAGTATTTT. Translating it yields CASKHVAGGTTDTQYF. V usage is TRBV6-1 and J usage is TRBJ2-3, with 11 bases aligning to TRBD2. Germline values: CDR1 MNHNS, CDR2 SASEGT. The trim removed 7 bases at V and 3 bases at J, leaving 9 bases unmatched. The CDR3 spans 16 residues.

The genes are TRBV4-3 and TRBJ1-4; no firm D call. The CDR3 sequence is 14 residues long. V was trimmed by 0 bases and J by 5 bases, leaving 7 bases between them. Germline CDR1 is LGHNA and CDR2 is YSLEER. The CDR3 nucleotides read TGCGCCAGCAGCCAAGAACCGGGGAATGAAAAACTGTTTTTT. It yields the protein CASSQEPGNEKLFF.

As to this clonotype: The germline gene is not matched at one end of the junction; a read error may be the cause. This chain links TRBV3-1 with TRBJ2-3; D call uncertain. CDR3 size: 13 residues. The germline CDR1 and CDR2 sequences are LGHDT and YNNKEL (reference sequence). For the CDR3, the DNA is TGTGCCAGCAGCCAAGCCCAGTTAGATATGCAGTATTTT. Amino acid sequence: CASSQAQLDMQYF.

This clonotype was picked up one time. The rearrangement links TRBV4-1 to TRBJ2-2, with TRBD2 matching over 8 bases. CDR3 size: 18 residues. In germline, CDR1 is MGHRA, CDR2 YSYEKL. V shed 2 bases and J 1 base; nucleotides not matched to a gene: 9. For the CDR3, the DNA is TGCGCCAGCAGCCAAAATAGCGGGACAAGAAAGAACACCGGGGAGCTGTTTTTT. Translated, it gives CASSQNSGTRKNTGELFF.

This clonotype was detected only a few times. The CDR3, as DNA: TGTGCCACCAGTGAGGGGGACAGCCCGGACAATGAGCAGTTCTTC. It yields the protein CATSEGDSPDNEQFF. The chain has TRBV24-1 and TRBJ2-1, with 7 bases that match TRBD1. The CDR3 is 15 residues long. With 4 bases clipped from V and 5 bases from J, the junction kept 7 bases outside the gene matches. Germline assignment: CDR1 KGHDR and CDR2 SFDVKD.

This clonotype was seen a handful of times. The CDR3 loop is CASSDYGHLTDTQYF. In DNA form, the CDR3 reads TGTGCCAGCAGTGATTATGGGCACCTCACAGATACGCAGTATTTT. This chain connects TRBV2 to TRBJ2-3; D is unclear. Germline CDR1 and CDR2: SNHLY and FYNNEI. The CDR3 has 15 residues. Trimming stripped 3 bases from V and 2 bases from J, with 12 bases between.

CDR3 coding DNA: TGTGCCTCTAGAGGAGAGAGTGAGCAGTTCTTC. It translates to CASRGESEQFF. The V and J genes are TRBV3-1 and TRBJ2-1; unclear D gene. V lost 11 bases to trimming and J lost 9 bases, with 14 bases between them. CDR1 is LGHDT, CDR2 YNNKEL, per germline (reference sequence). CDR3 length equals 11 residues.

This clonotype was detected a few times. The chain uses TRBV4-1 and TRBJ2-7; maybe TRBD1 (7 bases). This CDR3 spans 15 amino acids. The germline V and J ends were trimmed by 5 bases and 2 bases, with 16 bases remaining between them. Germline V gene sequence: CDR1 MGHRA, CDR2 YSYEKL. In DNA form, the CDR3 reads TGCGCCAGCAGCTCAAGGGGGGACAGTACCTACGAGCAGTACTTC. Translated, it gives CASSSRGDSTYEQYF.

The chain has TRBV7-9 and TRBJ2-7; 13 bases are shared with TRBD2. The V and J ends lost 4 bases and 3 bases, in that order; junction bases with no gene match: 9. The CDR3 contains 17 residues. Germline V CDR1 and CDR2: SEHNR, FQNEAQ (reference sequence). This CDR3 is CASSYRPGTSGDYEQYF. The CDR3 DNA reads as TGTGCCAGCAGCTACCGCCCCGGGACTAGCGGGGACTACGAGCAGTACTTC.

This clonotype appeared a few times. V and J are TRBV7-9 and TRBJ1-2; no reliable D call. Germline V lookup: CDR1 SEHNR, CDR2 FQNEAQ (reference sequence). The CDR3 covers 14 residues. The V gene lost 1 base and the J gene lost 7 bases, with 13 bases spanning the gap. The CDR3 sequence is CASSLVTSVIGYTF. CDR3 nucleotides: TGTGCCAGCAGCTTAGTTACGAGCGTGATTGGCTACACCTTC.

Here the CDR3 DNA reads TGTGCCAGCAGCCCCCTTGGGGCGGGGGGAAACACCGGGGAGCTGTTTTTT. Protein sequence: CASSPLGAGGNTGELFF. The V gene is TRBV4-2, the J gene TRBJ2-2; 8 positions match TRBD2. After removal of 4 bases from V and 2 bases from J, the junction contained 9 bases not matched to a gene. The CDR3 runs to 17 residues. CDR1 is LGHNA and CDR2 is YNFKEQ in the germline V gene.

The rearrangement uses TRBV6-5 and TRBJ2-1; the match to TRBD2 covers 10 bases. Per germline, CDR1 MNHEY and CDR2 SVGAGI. The CDR3 is 15 amino acids. The V segment lost 6 bases and the J segment 7 bases; nucleotides outside the gene matches: 9. CDR3: CASSSTSGPGNEQFF. The CDR3 region has the DNA TGTGCCAGCAGCTCGACTAGCGGGCCCGGTAATGAGCAGTTCTTC.

This chain uses TRBV7-9 with TRBJ1-1; D unresolved. The CDR3 runs 13 residues. In germline, CDR1 is SEHNR, CDR2 FQNEAQ (reference sequence). V was pared by 3 bases and J by 10 bases, with 15 bases between. The CDR3 nucleotides are TGTGCCAGCAGCTTTGGTGGGGATATCAGAGCTTTCTTT. It encodes CASSFGGDIRAFF.

In its sample, this clonotype was seen a few times. The rearrangement joins TRBV29-1 to TRBJ2-5; D ambiguous. The J call may not be correct, given that the DNA end is closer to TRBJ2-7. The length of the CDR3 is 17 residues. Looked up from germline, CDR1 is SQVTM and CDR2 is ANQGSEA. The CDR3 DNA sequence: TGCAGCGTTGAAGTTAGTGTGAAACGAGCTGGCTCGGGCGAGCAGTACTTC. Translating gives CSVEVSVKRAGSGEQYF.

The chain carries TRBV9 and TRBJ2-3; 7 nucleotides line up with TRBD2. The CDR3 is 17 amino acids. V shed 1 base and J 0 bases; nucleotides not matched to a gene: 8. CDR1 and CDR2 (germline): SGDLS, YYNGEE. This chain's CDR3 is CASSVIGVGGSTDTQYF. The DNA for the CDR3 is TGTGCCAGCAGCGTAATAGGCGTCGGGGGGAGCACAGATACGCAGTATTTT.

The rearrangement uses TRBV29-1 and TRBJ2-5; 8 positions agree with TRBD2. The J call is doubtful: the DNA matches TRBJ2-7 better. Germline loops: CDR1 SQVTM, CDR2 ANQGSEA. The CDR3 sequence is 12 residues long. The CDR3 protein is CSGPGGRYEQYF. In DNA, the CDR3 is TGCAGCGGACCGGGAGGGAGGTACGAGCAGTACTTC.

The chain employs TRBV7-9 and TRBJ2-2; 8 bases line up with TRBD1. The V and J ends lost 3 bases and 4 bases, in that order; junction bases with no gene match: 7. The CDR3 covers 16 residues. Germline CDR1 SEHNR, CDR2 FQNEAQ (reference sequence). CDR3 in DNA: TGTGCCAGCAGCTTGCCCGGACAGGGTTCCACCGGGGAGCTGTTTTTT. This translates into CASSLPGQGSTGELFF.